One sample yielded the 22 T cell receptor beta chains listed below, sequenced in a study of shared clonotypes between healthy human individuals. The data were produced by immunoSEQ multiplex PCR, yet TCRdb's version contains in-frame clones alone and is incomplete. The data show roughly 1.4 million clones, 98% seen once. Sequenced material: naive CD4+ T cells sorted from blood. Noted subset: CD45RA+ positively selected. The receptors were sampled from a man aged 25 to 45 in good health.

The CDR3 reads CASSIWPGANVLTF. CDR3 bases: TGTGCCAGTAGTATTTGGCCGGGGGCCAACGTCCTGACTTTC. V usage is TRBV19 and J usage is TRBJ2-6; D call uncertain. CDR3 size: 14 residues. V lost 3 bases and J 4 bases, leaving 7 bases between the germline ends. Germline lookup yields CDR1 LNHDA and CDR2 SQIVND (reference sequence).

This rearrangement joins TRBV11-2 to TRBJ1-5; D may be TRBD1 (5 bases). The V gene lost 6 bases and the J gene lost 6 bases, with 15 bases spanning the gap. The CDR3 runs to 14 residues. CDR1 and CDR2 from the germline V gene are SGHAT and FQNNGV. CDR3 sequence: CASSPVGGGQPQHF. The CDR3 DNA sequence: TGTGCCAGCAGTCCAGTGGGGGGTGGTCAGCCCCAGCATTTT.

The chain has TRBV29-1 and TRBJ1-4; D uncertain. Trimming removed 7 bases at V and 0 bases at J, with 9 bases between. CDR3 length equals 13 residues. CDR1 SQVTM and CDR2 ANQGSEA come from the germline V gene. CDR3 loop: CSATGATNEKLFF. The CDR3 region has the DNA TGCAGCGCCACCGGGGCAACTAATGAAAAACTGTTTTTT.

The chain uses TRBV28 and TRBJ2-3; TRBD2 aligns across 10 bases. There are 17 residues in the CDR3. CDR1 and CDR2 from the germline V gene are MDHEN and SYDVKM. The V and J ends lost 1 base and 4 bases, in that order; junction bases with no gene match: 8. CDR3 nucleotides: TGTGCCAGCAGTTTATATCACAGAAGCGGGAGGGCAGATACGCAGTATTTT. Protein: CASSLYHRSGRADTQYF.

This chain links TRBV4-3 with TRBJ2-1, with D possibly matching TRBD2 (6 bases). Per germline, CDR1 LGHNA and CDR2 YSLEER. V lost 2 bases and J 9 bases, leaving 11 bases between the germline ends. This CDR3 is built from 13 residues. The CDR3 protein is CASSQMRGGEQFF. In DNA form, the CDR3 reads TGCGCCAGCAGCCAAATGAGGGGAGGTGAGCAGTTCTTC.

This chain connects TRBV10-1 to TRBJ2-4, with TRBD1 matching 7 bases. CDR3 size: 14 residues. Germline values: CDR1 WNHNN, CDR2 SYGVQD (reference sequence). V was clipped by 8 bases and J by 6 bases; unmatched bases: 10. The CDR3 DNA reads as TGCGCCAGCCCCGACAGGGCGTCCCTAAACATTCAGTACTTC. This sequence encodes CASPDRASLNIQYF.

The rearrangement links TRBV6-1 to TRBJ2-3, with 8 bases aligning to TRBD1. The germline CDR1 and CDR2 sequences are MNHNS and SASEGT. V shed 7 bases and J 4 bases; nucleotides not matched to a gene: 4. This CDR3 region has 13 residues. CDR3 residues: CASNGQGADTQYF. CDR3 sequence (DNA): TGTGCCAGCAACGGACAGGGTGCAGATACGCAGTATTTT.

The V call is TRBV9, the J call TRBJ2-7; D call uncertain. Germline V gene data show CDR1 as SGDLS and CDR2 as YYNGEE. The CDR3 sequence is 15 residues long. Trimming removed 0 bases from V and 3 bases from J, with 13 bases in between. The DNA of the CDR3 is TGTGCCAGCAGCGTAGCGGTAGCTCCGCTCTACGAGCAGTACTTC. This gives the protein CASSVAVAPLYEQYF. Based on the CDR3 plus reference TRBV9 and TRBJ2-7, the full variable domain is DSGVTQTPKHLITATGQRVTLRCSPRSGDLSVYWYQQSLDQGLQFLIQYYNGEERAKGNILERFSAQQFPDLHSELNLSSLELGDSALYFCASSVAVAPLYEQYFGPGTRLTVT.

V is TRBV9 and J is TRBJ2-3; the match to TRBD2 covers 8 bases. Germline assignment: CDR1 SGDLS and CDR2 YYNGEE. The CDR3 contains 13 residues. With V trimmed by 7 bases and J by 1 base, 2 bases remained unmatched. CDR3 bases: TGTGCCAGCGGGACTAGGGGCACAGATACGCAGTATTTT. It is translated as CASGTRGTDTQYF. Full variable domain (missing parts from reference TRBV9 and TRBJ2-3): DSGVTQTPKHLITATGQRVTLRCSPRSGDLSVYWYQQSLDQGLQFLIQYYNGEERAKGNILERFSAQQFPDLHSELNLSSLELGDSALYFCASGTRGTDTQYFGPGTRLTVL.

The genes are TRBV7-7 and TRBJ2-7; D might be TRBD1 or TRBD2, each matching 5 bases. The CDR3 is 13 residues long. V was clipped by 5 bases and J by 3 bases, with 11 bases between them. Germline-derived CDR1 and CDR2 are SSHAT and FNYEAQ (reference sequence). The CDR3 DNA follows: TGTGCCAGCAGCCCCGGGACCTTCTACGAGCAGTACTTC. It yields the protein CASSPGTFYEQYF.

The chain links TRBV5-1 to TRBJ2-7; 8 bases agree with TRBD1. The germline V gene has CDR1 SGHRS and CDR2 YFSETQ. This CDR3 is 17 amino acids long. Germline trimming cut 3 bases from V and 6 bases from J; bases unmatched to any gene: 17. The CDR3 protein is CASSSPGQERPGAEQYF. The CDR3 bases are TGCGCCAGCAGCTCACCGGGACAGGAGAGGCCAGGTGCCGAGCAGTACTTC. Filled out from reference TRBV5-1 and TRBJ2-7, the complete variable domain reads KAGVTQTPRYLIKTRGQQVTLSCSPISGHRSVSWYQQTPGQGLQFLFEYFSETQRNKGNFPGRFSGRQFSNSRSEMNVSTLELGDSALYLCASSSPGQERPGAEQYFGPGTRLTVT.

In DNA, the CDR3 is TGTGCCAGCAGTGAATACAGGGTGGACACTGAAGCTTTCTTT. Encoded protein: CASSEYRVDTEAFF. This chain joins TRBV2 and TRBJ1-1; weak D call: TRBD1 (6 bases). The germline V and J ends were trimmed by 2 bases and 3 bases, with 10 bases remaining between them. Germline values: CDR1 SNHLY, CDR2 FYNNEI. This CDR3 comprises 14 residues. The full variable domain, its missing parts supplied by reference TRBV2 and TRBJ1-1, is EPEVTQTPSHQVTQMGQEVILRCVPISNHLYFYWYRQILGQKVEFLVSFYNNEISEKSEIFDDQFSVERPDGSNFTLKIRSTKLEDSAMYFCASSEYRVDTEAFFGQGTRLTVV.

CDR3 sequence reads: CASSEYGAVSNEQFF. CDR3 bases: TGTGCCAGCAGTGAATACGGAGCGGTGTCAAATGAGCAGTTCTTC. The V call is TRBV25-1, the J call TRBJ2-1; weak D call: TRBD2 (5 bases). V shed 0 bases and J shed 7 bases, with 13 bases lying between them. The CDR3 is made up of 15 amino acids. Germline assignment: CDR1 MGHDK and CDR2 SYGVNS. Filled out from reference TRBV25-1 and TRBJ2-1, the complete variable domain reads EADIYQTPRYLVIGTGKKITLECSQTMGHDKMYWYQQDPGMELHLIHYSYGVNSTEKGDLSSESTVSRIRTEHFPLTLESARPSHTSQYLCASSEYGAVSNEQFFGPGTRLTVL.

This clone was counted a single time. This rearrangement joins TRBV9 to TRBJ2-3; 9 nucleotides align to TRBD2. The V and J ends lost 1 base and 0 bases, in that order; junction bases with no gene match: 3. In germline, CDR1 is SGDLS, CDR2 YYNGEE. The CDR3 spans 16 residues. The DNA of the CDR3 is TGTGCCAGCAGCGTACTGACTAGCGGCAGCACAGATACGCAGTATTTT. Translation gives CASSVLTSGSTDTQYF.

This chain uses TRBV5-1 with TRBJ2-7; TRBD1 or TRBD2 may be the D gene (5 bases each). Per the germline V gene, CDR1 is SGHRS and CDR2 is YFSETQ. Deletions cut 4 bases from V and 3 bases from J, with 17 bases between. CDR3 size: 15 residues. This CDR3 reads CASSQTVGGNYEQYF. CDR3 DNA sequence: TGCGCCAGCAGCCAAACCGTTGGGGGTAACTACGAGCAGTACTTC. Together with reference TRBV5-1 and TRBJ2-7, the CDR3 gives the full variable domain: KAGVTQTPRYLIKTRGQQVTLSCSPISGHRSVSWYQQTPGQGLQFLFEYFSETQRNKGNFPGRFSGRQFSNSRSEMNVSTLELGDSALYLCASSQTVGGNYEQYFGPGTRLTVT.

The chain couples TRBV5-5 to TRBJ2-1; 12 bases align to TRBD1. The CDR3 is 16 residues long. The V and J ends lost 2 bases and 9 bases, in that order; junction bases with no gene match: 9. The V gene's germline CDR1 is SGHKS and CDR2 YYEKEE (reference sequence). The CDR3 DNA follows: TGTGCCAGCAGCTTAGCCGGGACAGGGGGCTTGGGTGAGCAGTTCTTC. It codes for CASSLAGTGGLGEQFF. The variable domain in full, with the rest retrieved from reference TRBV5-5 and TRBJ2-1, is DAGVTQSPTHLIKTRGQQVTLRCSPISGHKSVSWYQQVLGQGPQFIFQYYEKEERGRGNFPDRFSARQFPNYSSELNVNALLLGDSALYLCASSLAGTGGLGEQFFGPGTRLTVL.

This clone has a single count. The V call is TRBV30, the J call TRBJ2-3; perhaps TRBD2 as D (7 bases). The V and J ends lost 2 bases and 6 bases respectively, with 12 bases between them. The CDR3 is 13 amino acids. The germline gives CDR1 GTSNPN, CDR2 SVGIG (reference sequence). Here the CDR3 DNA reads TGTGCCTGGAGTCAGAGGGGGGGGGATACGCAGTATTTT. Translating it yields CAWSQRGGDTQYF.

This clone was seen only once. The chain joins TRBV5-1 to TRBJ2-2; tentatively, D is TRBD2 (6 bases). The length of the CDR3 is 15 residues. CDR1 and CDR2 from the germline V gene are SGHRS and YFSETQ. With 1 base removed from V and 3 bases from J, the gap between germline ends came to 10 bases. CDR3 region: CASSLTSPDTGELFF. The CDR3 coding sequence is TGCGCCAGCAGCTTGACTAGCCCAGACACCGGGGAGCTGTTTTTT. Filled out from reference TRBV5-1 and TRBJ2-2, the complete variable domain reads KAGVTQTPRYLIKTRGQQVTLSCSPISGHRSVSWYQQTPGQGLQFLFEYFSETQRNKGNFPGRFSGRQFSNSRSEMNVSTLELGDSALYLCASSLTSPDTGELFFGEGSRLTVL.

This clone showed up just once. This sample also contains other DNA sequences that code for the same CDR3. This sequence joins TRBV15 and TRBJ2-7, with D unresolved. CDR3 length: 14 amino acids. Deletions cut 1 base from V and 0 bases from J, with 7 bases between. The germline V gene encodes CDR1 LNHNV and CDR2 YYDKDF (reference sequence). CDR3 DNA sequence: TGTGCCACCAGCAGAGCGGGTTTCTCCTACGAGCAGTACTTC. Translating gives CATSRAGFSYEQYF.

V gene TRBV7-9 combines with J gene TRBJ1-4; unclear D gene. The germline V gene has CDR1 SEHNR and CDR2 FQNEAQ (reference sequence). V was trimmed by 0 bases and J by 2 bases, leaving 7 bases between them. The CDR3 sequence is 15 residues long. CDR3 coding DNA: TGTGCCAGCAGCTTAGCGAGTAGTACTAATGAAAAACTGTTTTTT. This translates into CASSLASSTNEKLFF.

This chain uses TRBV14 with TRBJ2-7; tentatively, D is TRBD1 (6 bases). Germline CDR1 is SGHDN and CDR2 is FVKESK. V lost 3 bases to trimming and J lost 2 bases, with 11 bases between them. The CDR3 length is 14 residues. CDR3 region: CASSQQGHAYEQYF. The CDR3 DNA sequence: TGTGCCAGCAGCCAGCAGGGACATGCCTACGAGCAGTACTTC.

The V gene is TRBV2, the J gene TRBJ2-1, with no clear D. Trimming cost V 6 bases and J 0 bases, with 9 bases left between them. Germline CDR1 reads SNHLY; CDR2 reads FYNNEI. The CDR3 contains 14 residues. CDR3 bases: TGTGCCAGCAGGGATCTGAGCTCCTACAATGAGCAGTTCTTC. It specifies CASRDLSSYNEQFF.